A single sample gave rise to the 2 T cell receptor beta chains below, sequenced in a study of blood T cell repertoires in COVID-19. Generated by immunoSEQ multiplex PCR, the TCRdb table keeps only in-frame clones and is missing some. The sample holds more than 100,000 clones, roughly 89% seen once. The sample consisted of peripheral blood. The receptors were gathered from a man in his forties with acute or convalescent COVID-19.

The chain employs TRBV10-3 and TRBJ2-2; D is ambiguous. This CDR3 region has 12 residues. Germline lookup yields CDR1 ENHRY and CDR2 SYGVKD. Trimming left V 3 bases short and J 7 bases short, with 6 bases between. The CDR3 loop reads CAISDPHGELFF. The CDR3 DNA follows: TGTGCCATCAGTGACCCCCACGGGGAGCTGTTTTTT.

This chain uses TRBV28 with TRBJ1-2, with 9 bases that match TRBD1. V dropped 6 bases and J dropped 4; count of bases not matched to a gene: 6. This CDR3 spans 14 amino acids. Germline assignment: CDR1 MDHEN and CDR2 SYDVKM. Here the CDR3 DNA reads TGTGCCAGCAGAAGACAGGGGGGCGCCTATGGCTACACCTTC. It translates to CASRRQGGAYGYTF.